What follows describes a single TCR beta chain. As yet, its antigen is unknown. This sample was included in a study of response to subunit inactivated influenza vaccine. Study-wide results and limits: New T cells are recruited in small numbers by each seasonal influenza vaccination, according to the authors' suggestion.

The ends were cut back, 7 bases at V and 9 bases at J, with 34 bases in the middle. The CDR3 is 19 amino acids. From germline, CDR1 is MDHEN and CDR2 SYDVKM. MiXCR, run by TCRdb on the RT-PCR reads, gives a single entry per CDR3 protein. The table has fewer than 750,000 distinct CDR3 sequences, around 15% seen once. The receptor was derived from a man in his fifties who received an inactivated influenza vaccine. Sequenced here: PBMCs from blood, sampled approximately 13 days after vaccination. This chain connects TRBV28 to TRBJ2-4; D remains ambiguous. The DNA for the CDR3 is TGTGCCAGCACAACTGCCCCCTTTTTGCGGCCCGCGGAACACGTCATTCAGTACTTC. Translated: CASTTAPFLRPAEHVIQYF.